The 14 T cell receptor beta chains below come from one sample, sequenced in a study of cytomegalovirus exposure and HLA in healthy donors. A multiplex PCR was run with 60 Vbeta primers and 13 Jbeta primers. Measured with immunoSEQ multiplex PCR; TCRdb has only the in-frame clones, and not every one. The sample includes 130,000 to 150,000 clones, about three quarters of them seen just once. Sequenced: PBMCs. The receptors here all came from a man aged 35 to 55 in good health and CMV-seropositive.

The V call is TRBV29-1, the J call TRBJ1-3; maybe TRBD1 (5 bases). Trimming cost V 6 bases and J 4 bases, with 13 bases left between them. From germline, CDR1 is SQVTM and CDR2 ANQGSEA. The CDR3 is made up of 13 amino acids. The CDR3 here is CSVGDLSGNTIYF. The CDR3 DNA sequence: TGCAGCGTAGGGGACTTGTCGGGAAACACCATATATTTT.

This chain links TRBV30 with TRBJ2-3; 7 nucleotides match TRBD1. Germline CDR1 is GTSNPN and CDR2 is SVGIG (reference sequence). Trimming cost V 2 bases and J 4 bases; bases outside gene matches: 6. This CDR3 is built from 14 residues. Here the CDR3 reads CAWSLRQGADTQYF. The CDR3 region has the DNA TGTGCCTGGAGTCTAAGGCAGGGGGCAGATACGCAGTATTTT.

This chain joins TRBV27 and TRBJ1-1; 8 nucleotides align to TRBD1. V trimming: 2 bases; J trimming: 3 bases; junction bases outside the gene matches: 2. The CDR3 consists of 14 residues. CDR1 and CDR2 from the germline V gene are MNHEY and SMNVEV (reference sequence). The CDR3 DNA is TGTGCCAGCAGTTTACAGGGGGCTTACACTGAAGCTTTCTTT. As protein: CASSLQGAYTEAFF.

This chain joins TRBV7-3 and TRBJ2-7; 8 bases agree with TRBD2. The CDR3 spans 12 residues. CDR1 SGHTA and CDR2 FQGTGA come from the germline V gene. The V and J ends lost 5 bases and 7 bases, in that order; junction bases with no gene match: 4. CDR3 nucleotide sequence: TGTGCCAGCAGCACGGGACTAGGAGAGCAGTACTTC. This gives the protein CASSTGLGEQYF.

The chain has TRBV2 and TRBJ2-2; the D gene is possibly TRBD2 (5 bases). With 9 bases removed from V and 0 bases from J, the gap between germline ends came to 11 bases. The germline V gene encodes CDR1 SNHLY and CDR2 FYNNEI. The CDR3 runs to 14 residues. CDR3 in amino acids: CAREAVPNTGELFF. The CDR3 region has the DNA TGTGCCAGGGAAGCGGTTCCGAACACCGGGGAGCTGTTTTTT.

This clone has a single count. The chain combines TRBV28 with TRBJ1-2; TRBD1 might be the D (5 bases). This CDR3 is 12 amino acids long. Germline V CDR1 and CDR2: MDHEN, SYDVKM. Trimming shortened V by 5 bases and J by 5 bases, and 9 bases separated the two germline ends. Written as DNA, the CDR3 is TGTGCCAGCAGTACTGCAGGGTATGGCTACACCTTC. Translation gives CASSTAGYGYTF.

The chain joins TRBV25-1 to TRBJ1-6; D may be TRBD1 (6 bases). Deletions cut 4 bases from V and 5 bases from J, with 9 bases between. Germline loops: CDR1 MGHDK, CDR2 SYGVNS. The CDR3 length is 14 residues. CDR3 coding DNA: TGTGCCAGCAGTGTCAGGGGTAATAATTCACCCCTCCACTTT. Translating it yields CASSVRGNNSPLHF.

CDR3 region: CASSLMTGTRVAYEQYF. The CDR3 DNA reads TGTGCCAGCAGCTTGATGACCGGGACTAGAGTCGCCTACGAGCAGTACTTC. V gene TRBV5-8 combines with J gene TRBJ2-7, with 8 bases matching TRBD2. The ends lost 1 base at V and 2 bases at J; junction bases unmatched: 11. Germline assignment: CDR1 SGHTS and CDR2 YDEGEE. The CDR3 length is 17 residues. Full variable domain (remainder filled in from reference TRBV5-8 and TRBJ2-7): EAGVTQSPTHLIKTRGQQATLRCSPISGHTSVYWYQQALGLGLQFLLWYDEGEERNRGNFPPRFSGRQFPNYSSELNVNALELEDSALYLCASSLMTGTRVAYEQYFGPGTRLTVT.

The V call is TRBV30, the J call TRBJ1-5, with D possibly matching TRBD1 (5 bases). V lost 0 bases to trimming and J lost 4 bases, with 10 bases between them. CDR3 length: 14 residues. Germline CDR1 and CDR2: GTSNPN and SVGIG (reference sequence). Here the CDR3 DNA reads TGTGCCTGGAGTGTACTGGGGCAGAATCAGCCCCAGCATTTT. Translated: CAWSVLGQNQPQHF.

The CDR3 DNA follows: TGCGCCAGCAGCTTCAACCTTCTAGCGGGAGTCACCACAGATACGCAGTATTTT. Its translation: CASSFNLLAGVTTDTQYF. The chain uses TRBV5-1 and TRBJ2-3, with 10 bases matching TRBD2. The CDR3 has 18 amino acids. CDR1 is SGHRS, CDR2 YFSETQ, per germline. Germline trimming cut 2 bases from V and 2 bases from J; bases unmatched to any gene: 11.

This chain connects TRBV7-9 to TRBJ1-1; D might be TRBD1 (6 bases). The germline gives CDR1 SEHNR, CDR2 FQNEAQ (reference sequence). V lost 4 bases and J 7 bases, leaving 13 bases between the germline ends. This CDR3 contains 13 residues. DNA of the CDR3: TGTGCCAGCAGCTCCGGACAGAGCTATGAAGCTTTCTTT. Translating gives CASSSGQSYEAFF. Using reference TRBV7-9 and TRBJ1-1 for the parts outside the CDR3, the full variable domain is DTGVSQNPRHKITKRGQNVTFRCDPISEHNRLYWYRQTLGQGPEFLTYFQNEAQLEKSRLLSDRFSAERPKGSFSTLEIQRTEQGDSAMYLCASSSGQSYEAFFGQGTRLTVV.

The chain uses TRBV9 and TRBJ2-2; 7 positions agree with TRBD1. With 3 bases clipped from V and 2 bases from J, the junction kept 7 bases outside the gene matches. Per germline, CDR1 SGDLS and CDR2 YYNGEE. The CDR3 has 16 residues. CDR3 sequence (DNA): TGTGCCAGCAGCGCAACCGGGACAGTAAACACCGGGGAGCTGTTTTTT. Its protein is CASSATGTVNTGELFF.

The CDR3 reads CASSLGGESYEQYF. As DNA, the CDR3 is TGTGCCAGCAGCTTAGGGGGGGAGAGCTACGAGCAGTACTTC. The V gene is TRBV7-2, the J gene TRBJ2-7; possible D gene TRBD2, 6 bases. The CDR3 consists of 14 residues. Germline assignment: CDR1 SGHTA and CDR2 FQGNSA. V was trimmed by 1 base and J by 3 bases, leaving 10 bases between them.

This chain joins TRBV5-1 and TRBJ2-2, with D tentatively TRBD2 (6 bases). The CDR3 has 15 residues. V was trimmed by 0 bases and J by 3 bases, leaving 9 bases between them. Per the germline V gene, CDR1 is SGHRS and CDR2 is YFSETQ. CDR3 sequence: CASSLGSGYTGELFF. The CDR3 nucleotides read TGCGCCAGCAGCTTGGGAAGCGGGTACACCGGGGAGCTGTTTTTT.